This T cell receptor (beta chain) is from a study of PD-1 blockade in classical Hodgkin lymphoma. The study's findings and limits: Possible causes of repertoire differences, disease activity or prior therapy, remain undefined.

On this clone itself: Its antigen is as yet unknown.

The time point was: newly diagnosed, previously untreated cHL patient sample. Sequenced by immunoSEQ multiplex PCR; TCRdb stores in-frame clones only, minus some. Among 15,000 to 20,000 clones listed, 75% to 95% were seen once. This CDR3 has 13 residues. Germline V gene lookup returns CDR1 MRHNA and CDR2 SNTAGT. The V segment lost 6 bases and the J segment 5 bases; nucleotides outside the gene matches: 3. Sequenced sample: peripheral blood mononuclear cells (PBMCs). This sequence originates from a human donor with classical Hodgkin lymphoma. The chain carries TRBV6-4 and TRBJ2-3; 9 nucleotides line up with TRBD2. The CDR3: CASSLAGEDTQYF. The CDR3, as DNA: TGTGCCAGCAGCTTAGCGGGAGAAGATACGCAGTATTTT.